This is a list of T cell receptor beta chains from one sample in a study of control samples from healthy donors and cancer patients. Profiling relied on immunoSEQ multiplex PCR, and the TCRdb table lists in-frame clones only, not all of them. The repertoire holds about 75,000 clones, with 85% to 95% as singletons. Sequenced material: blood. These receptors all stem from a woman aged 40-49 years in good health. Each CDR3 is given with its conserved first and last residue. Each record gives: clone size, D gene, V gene, J gene, CDR3 protein, CDR3 DNA. The D gene is left open where the match is weak. Clone size is not always given. Where it is, it says once, few, many or a class for expanded clones.

NA	NA	TRBV11-3	TRBJ1-1	CASSFRGITEAFF	TGTGCCAGCAGCTTCAGGGGAATCACTGAAGCTTTCTTT
NA	NA	TRBV19	TRBJ2-4	CASSPEAKNIQYF	TGTGCCAGTTCGCCGGAAGCCAAAAACATTCAGTACTTC
NA	TRBD1	TRBV19	TRBJ1-2	CASHSDRGDYGYTF	TGTGCCAGCCATTCGGACAGGGGCGACTATGGCTACACCTTC
NA	NA	TRBV10-3	TRBJ2-7	CAISEGHEQYF	TGTGCCATCAGTGAGGGCCACGAGCAGTACTTC
few	NA	TRBV24-1	TRBJ2-5	CATSDGWGAGQETQYF	TGTGCCACCAGTGATGGGTGGGGGGCCGGACAAGAGACCCAGTACTTC
once	NA	TRBV10-3	TRBJ2-7	CAISEMILGKYEQYF	TGTGCCATCAGTGAGATGATTCTCGGGAAGTACGAGCAGTACTTC
NA	TRBD1	TRBV2	TRBJ2-4	CASSHRGIGAKNIQYF	TGTGCCAGCAGCCACAGGGGGATAGGGGCCAAAAACATTCAGTACTTC
NA	NA	TRBV19	TRBJ2-7	CASSISTSLSYEQYF	TGTGCCAGTAGTATATCAACCTCGTTATCCTACGAGCAGTACTTC
NA	TRBD2	TRBV5-1	TRBJ2-1	CASSLGGLAGGSSYNEQFF	TGCGCCAGCAGCTTGGGGGGACTAGCGGGAGGGTCCTCCTACAATGAGCAGTTCTTC
NA	TRBD1	TRBV5-1	TRBJ1-2	CASSPGQGELANYGYTF	TGCGCCAGCAGCCCCGGACAGGGGGAGTTAGCTAACTATGGCTACACCTTC
NA	TRBD1	TRBV11-2	TRBJ2-1	CASSSIPGQAYNEQFF	TGTGCCAGCTCCTCGATTCCGGGACAGGCCTACAATGAGCAGTTCTTC
NA	NA	TRBV9	TRBJ1-3	CASSFRAGNTIYF	TGTGCCAGCAGCTTCAGGGCTGGAAACACCATATATTTT
NA	NA	TRBV21-1	TRBJ2-3	CASSKAKSGGSTCTQYF	TGTGCCAGCAGCAAAGCGAAGAGCGGGGGGTCCACTTGTACGCAGTATTTT
NA	NA	TRBV28	TRBJ1-2	CASSPNYGYTF	TGTGCCAGCAGCCCAAACTATGGCTACACCTTC
NA	NA	TRBV28	TRBJ1-2	CASSGFSAFDPDGYTF	TGTGCCAGCAGTGGGTTCTCAGCTTTCGATCCTGATGGCTACACCTTC
NA	NA	TRBV24-1	TRBJ1-1	CATSDYTTEAFF	TGTGCCACCAGTGACTATACGACTGAAGCTTTCTTT
NA	NA	TRBV28	TRBJ2-2	CASSPGGTGELFF	TGTGCCAGCAGTCCCGGTGGGACCGGGGAGCTGTTTTTT
NA	NA	TRBV4-3	TRBJ1-2	CASSHLGGGKGYTF	TGCGCCAGCAGCCACTTAGGGGGAGGTAAAGGCTACACCTTC
NA	NA	TRBV30	TRBJ2-7	CAWSWQGGPRQYF	TGTGCCTGGAGTTGGCAGGGGGGACCTAGGCAGTACTTC
NA	NA	TRBV7-2	TRBJ1-2	CASSLSLRLGTLNYGYTF	TGTGCCAGCAGCTTATCGTTAAGGTTGGGGACCTTAAACTATGGCTACACCTTC
NA	TRBD1	TRBV2	TRBJ1-1	CASSEVARGRDTEAFF	TGTGCCAGCAGTGAAGTGGCCAGGGGGCGGGACACTGAAGCTTTCTTT
NA	NA	TRBV12-3/TRBV12-4	TRBJ2-7	CASSFLVGAEQYF	TGTGCCAGCAGTTTTTTAGTCGGGGCCGAGCAGTACTTC
NA	NA	TRBV6-5	TRBJ2-1	CASSLAAYNEQFF	TGTGCCAGCAGCCTCGCCGCCTACAATGAGCAGTTCTTC
NA	TRBD2	TRBV19	TRBJ2-5	CASSGARGLEEGETQYF	TGTGCCAGTAGTGGAGCCAGGGGACTAGAGGAGGGGGAGACCCAGTACTTC
NA	TRBD1	TRBV2	TRBJ1-6	CASSRDRGNSPLHF	TGTGCCAGCAGCAGGGACAGGGGGAACTCACCCCTCCACTTT
NA	NA	TRBV5-1	TRBJ2-4	CASSLDPAVPIQYF	TGCGCCAGCAGCTTGGATCCGGCAGTTCCCATTCAGTACTTC
NA	NA	TRBV11-2	TRBJ2-3	CASSLVGGSSTDTQYF	TGTGCCAGCAGCTTAGTGGGGGGTTCTAGCACAGATACGCAGTATTTT
once	TRBD1	TRBV19	TRBJ1-2	CASSPGTGSGYTF	TGTGCCAGTAGCCCAGGGACAGGGAGTGGCTACACCTTC
few	NA	TRBV7-9	TRBJ1-3	CASSLVSRSKQPLRNTIYF	TGTGCCAGCAGCTTAGTAAGCCGGTCTAAGCAGCCGCTTAGGAACACCATATATTTT
few	NA	TRBV6-5	TRBJ1-5	CASSSQDSNQPQHF	TGTGCCAGCAGTTCTCAGGATAGCAATCAGCCCCAGCATTTT
NA	NA	TRBV7-8	TRBJ2-1	CASSSGNYNEQFF	TGTGCCAGCAGCTCGGGAAACTACAATGAGCAGTTCTTC
once	TRBD1	TRBV5-1	TRBJ2-1	CASRLSQGATVYNEQFF	TGCGCCAGCAGGCTATCACAGGGGGCTACCGTCTACAATGAGCAGTTCTTC
NA	NA	TRBV6-5	TRBJ1-1	CASSRGRVTEAFF	TGTGCCAGCAGTCGAGGTAGGGTGACTGAAGCTTTCTTT
NA	TRBD2	TRBV7-2	TRBJ2-7	CASSPYSGGGNVQYF	TGTGCCAGCAGCCCATATAGCGGGGGGGGTAATGTGCAGTACTTC
NA	NA	TRBV7-6	TRBJ1-2	CASSYSPRDGYTF	TGTGCCAGCAGTTATAGCCCGAGGGATGGCTACACCTTC
NA	NA	TRBV30	TRBJ2-3	CAWSQTRDTQYF	TGTGCCTGGAGTCAGACGAGAGATACGCAGTATTTT